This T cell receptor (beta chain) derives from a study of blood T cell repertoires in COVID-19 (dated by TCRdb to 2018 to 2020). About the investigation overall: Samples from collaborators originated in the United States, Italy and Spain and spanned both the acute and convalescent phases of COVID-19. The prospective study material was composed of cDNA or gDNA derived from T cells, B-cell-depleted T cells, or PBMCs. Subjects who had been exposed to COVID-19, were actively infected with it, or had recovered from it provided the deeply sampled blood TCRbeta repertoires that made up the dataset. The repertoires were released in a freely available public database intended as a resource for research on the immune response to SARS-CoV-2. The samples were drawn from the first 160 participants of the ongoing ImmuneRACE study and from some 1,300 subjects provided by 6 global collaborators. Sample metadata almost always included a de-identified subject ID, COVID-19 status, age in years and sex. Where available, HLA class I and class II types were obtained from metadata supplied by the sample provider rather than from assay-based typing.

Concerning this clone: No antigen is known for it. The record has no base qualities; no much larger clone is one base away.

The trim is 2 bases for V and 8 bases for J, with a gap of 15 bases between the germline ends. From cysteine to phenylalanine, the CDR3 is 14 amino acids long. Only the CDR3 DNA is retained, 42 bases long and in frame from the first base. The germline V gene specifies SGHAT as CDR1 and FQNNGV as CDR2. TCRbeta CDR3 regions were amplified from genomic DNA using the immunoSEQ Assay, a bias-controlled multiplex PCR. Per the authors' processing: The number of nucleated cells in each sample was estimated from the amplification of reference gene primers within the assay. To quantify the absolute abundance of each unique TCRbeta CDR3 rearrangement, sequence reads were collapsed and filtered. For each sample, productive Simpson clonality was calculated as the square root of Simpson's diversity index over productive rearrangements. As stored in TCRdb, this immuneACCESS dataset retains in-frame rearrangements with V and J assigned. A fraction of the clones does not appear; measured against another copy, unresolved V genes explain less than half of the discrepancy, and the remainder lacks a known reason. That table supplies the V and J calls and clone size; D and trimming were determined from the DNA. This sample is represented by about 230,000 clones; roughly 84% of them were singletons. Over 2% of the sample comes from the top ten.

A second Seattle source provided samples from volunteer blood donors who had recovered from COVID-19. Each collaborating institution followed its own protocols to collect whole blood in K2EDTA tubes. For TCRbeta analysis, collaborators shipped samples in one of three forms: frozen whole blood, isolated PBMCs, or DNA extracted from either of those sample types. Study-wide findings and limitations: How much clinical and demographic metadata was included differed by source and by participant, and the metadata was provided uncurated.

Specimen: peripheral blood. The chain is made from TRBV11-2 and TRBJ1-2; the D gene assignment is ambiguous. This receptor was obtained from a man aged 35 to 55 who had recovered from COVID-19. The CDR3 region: CASSLPRTGGGYTF. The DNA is TGTGCCAGCAGCTTACCACGGACGGGAGGGGGCTACACCTTC.